This entry lists 21 T cell receptor beta chains sequenced from one sample in a study of blood T cell repertoires in COVID-19. The data were produced by immunoSEQ multiplex PCR, yet TCRdb's version contains in-frame clones alone and is incomplete. The sample yields more than 110,000 clones, approximately 80% seen once. The sequencing input was peripheral blood. The receptors were gathered from a woman of 80 years or more in a cohort sampled during active or convalescent COVID-19.

This chain links TRBV10-3 with TRBJ2-1; D is perhaps TRBD1 (5 bases). V was pared by 0 bases and J by 9 bases, with 15 bases between. Germline V CDR1 and CDR2: ENHRY, SYGVKD. This CDR3 is built from 15 residues. The CDR3 here is CAISESLAGNGEQFF. Written as DNA, the CDR3 is TGTGCCATCAGTGAGTCGTTGGCAGGGAATGGTGAGCAGTTCTTC.

The CDR3 region has the DNA TGTGCCAGCAGATGGGGGGTACAAGAGACCCAGTACTTC. Protein: CASRWGVQETQYF. This chain connects TRBV12-3 or TRBV12-4 to TRBJ2-5; perhaps TRBD2 as D (6 bases). This CDR3 is 13 amino acids long. The V end lost 6 bases, the J end lost 2 bases, and 10 bases lay between the germline ends.

This chain uses TRBV5-1 with TRBJ1-1; 7 positions agree with TRBD1. Germline CDR1 and CDR2: SGHRS and YFSETQ. V lost 4 bases and J lost 10; bases outside the gene matches: 16. The CDR3 spans 15 residues. The CDR3 DNA reads as TGCGCCAGCAGCATAGGACAGGCCGCTTTTAGTACAGCTTTCTTT. Its protein is CASSIGQAAFSTAFF.

V is TRBV10-3 and J is TRBJ1-1; D uncertain. The ends were cut back, 6 bases at V and 1 base at J, with 9 bases in the middle. The CDR3 is 13 residues long. Per the germline V gene, CDR1 is ENHRY and CDR2 is SYGVKD. The CDR3: CAIRRAWNTEAFF. Here the CDR3 DNA reads TGTGCCATCAGGCGGGCCTGGAACACTGAAGCTTTCTTT.

CDR3 amino acids: CASSSLAGVRDEQFF. The CDR3 DNA reads as TGTGCCAGCAGCTCCCTAGCGGGGGTACGCGATGAGCAGTTCTTC. The chain links TRBV11-3 to TRBJ2-1; 10 nucleotides agree with TRBD2. V lost 4 bases to trimming and J lost 8 bases; unmatched junction nucleotides: 8. The CDR3 is 15 residues long. The germline V gene encodes CDR1 SGHNT and CDR2 YENEEA. The whole variable domain, remainder taken from reference TRBV11-3 and TRBJ2-1, is EAGVVQSPRYKIIEKKQPVAFWCNPISGHNTLYWYLQNLGQGPELLIRYENEEAVDDSQLPKDRFSAERLKGVDSTLKIQPAELGDSAVYLCASSSLAGVRDEQFFGPGTRLTVL.

V gene TRBV7-2 combines with J gene TRBJ2-2, with 11 bases lining up with TRBD2. The CDR3 totals 17 residues. Trimming at V came to 1 base and at J to 4 bases, leaving 5 bases not matched to a gene. CDR1 and CDR2 from the germline V gene are SGHTA and FQGNSA. This chain's CDR3 is CASSLVAGGLSTGELFF. CDR3 coding DNA: TGTGCCAGCAGCTTAGTAGCGGGGGGGCTAAGCACCGGGGAGCTGTTTTTT.

This rearrangement joins TRBV19 to TRBJ2-7; tentative D call: TRBD1 (5 bases). The CDR3 is made up of 15 amino acids. The germline gives CDR1 LNHDA, CDR2 SQIVND (reference sequence). The V end was cut by 3 bases, the J end by 1 base, with 13 bases between. The CDR3 region is CASSIGTDSSYEQYV. The DNA for the CDR3 is TGTGCCAGTAGTATTGGTACAGACAGTTCCTACGAGCAGTACGTC.

The chain couples TRBV11-2 to TRBJ2-5; D possibly corresponds to TRBD1 (8 bases). The ends were cut back, 6 bases at V and 4 bases at J, with 21 bases in the middle. The CDR3 runs to 16 residues. Per germline, CDR1 SGHAT and CDR2 FQNNGV. The CDR3 protein is CASRGGGQGALETQYF. The DNA of the CDR3 is TGTGCCAGCAGAGGGGGGGGCCAGGGGGCGTTAGAGACCCAGTACTTC.

The V gene is TRBV2, the J gene TRBJ1-2; D gene ambiguous. Germline-derived CDR1 and CDR2 are SNHLY and FYNNEI. This CDR3 is 14 amino acids long. V gave up 7 bases and J gave up 3 bases, with 15 bases separating them. This CDR3 is CASTRLSGDYGYTF. The CDR3 region has the DNA TGTGCCAGCACAAGACTATCTGGGGACTATGGCTACACCTTC.

This clone occurred a few times. This rearrangement joins TRBV14 to TRBJ1-6; D ambiguous. Germline V gene lookup returns CDR1 SGHDN and CDR2 FVKESK. The germline V and J ends were trimmed by 0 bases and 4 bases, with 7 bases remaining between them. This CDR3 region has 15 residues. In DNA form, the CDR3 reads TGTGCCAGCAGCCAAGAACAGTTGTATAATTCACCCCTCCACTTT. Its translation: CASSQEQLYNSPLHF.

In this sample, this clone turned up once. CDR3 sequence reads: CASNSRRTNYGYTF. CDR3 nucleotides: TGTGCCAGCAATTCGCGCAGGACTAACTATGGCTACACCTTC. The chain carries TRBV6-5 and TRBJ1-2; no clear D gene. V lost 7 bases and J 0 bases, leaving 12 bases between the germline ends. The CDR3 has 14 residues. Germline V gene sequence: CDR1 MNHEY, CDR2 SVGAGI.

The chain uses TRBV29-1 and TRBJ1-1; possible D gene TRBD1, 6 bases. The V gene lost 4 bases and the J gene lost 4 bases, with 10 bases spanning the gap. CDR1 is SQVTM, CDR2 ANQGSEA, per germline. This CDR3 has 12 amino acids. CDR3 nucleotide sequence: TGCAGCGTTGTGAGGGGGGGCACTGAAGCTTTCTTT. The encoded protein is CSVVRGGTEAFF.

The rearrangement joins TRBV5-5 to TRBJ1-1; a weak D match, TRBD1 (5 bases). V lost 2 bases to trimming and J lost 1 base, with 6 bases between them. Germline V gene data show CDR1 as SGHKS and CDR2 as YYEKEE (reference sequence). This CDR3 has 13 amino acids. The CDR3 DNA follows: TGTGCCAGCAGCTTTCAGGGGAACACTGAAGCTTTCTTT. Its translation: CASSFQGNTEAFF.

This chain links TRBV19 with TRBJ2-2; weak D call: TRBD1 (6 bases). With 4 bases removed from V and 8 bases from J, the gap between germline ends came to 17 bases. The germline V gene encodes CDR1 LNHDA and CDR2 SQIVND (reference sequence). The CDR3 consists of 15 residues. The CDR3: CASSTGQVAPGELFF. The DNA of the CDR3 is TGTGCCAGTAGTACGGGACAAGTAGCACCGGGGGAGCTGTTTTTT.

This clone was recorded only once. The genes are TRBV7-3 and TRBJ1-5, with D tentatively TRBD1 (6 bases). This CDR3 region has 13 residues. The V end was cut by 1 base, the J end by 16 bases, with 17 bases between. Germline V CDR1 and CDR2: SGHTA, FQGTGA. Written as DNA, the CDR3 is TGTGCCAGCAGCTTAAGCCGACAGGCCATTGAACATTTT. It specifies CASSLSRQAIEHF.

The rearrangement joins TRBV4-1 to TRBJ2-4, with TRBD2 identical over 7 bases. Trimming at V came to 4 bases and at J to 0 bases, leaving 12 bases not matched to a gene. Germline CDR1 MGHRA, CDR2 YSYEKL. The length of the CDR3 is 18 residues. CDR3 nucleotide sequence: TGCGCCAGCAGCCGGGCGGGGGTTGGGCTTGAAGCCAAAAACATTCAGTACTTC. Translated, it gives CASSRAGVGLEAKNIQYF.

The rearrangement joins TRBV4-3 to TRBJ2-1; the match to TRBD1 covers 10 bases. V trimming: 3 bases; J trimming: 5 bases; junction bases outside the gene matches: 10. The CDR3 length is 17 residues. In germline, CDR1 is LGHNA, CDR2 YSLEER. CDR3 DNA: TGCGCCAGCAGCCACCCCCCGGGGACAGGGGCAAACAATGAGCAGTTCTTC. This encodes CASSHPPGTGANNEQFF.

The chain couples TRBV7-2 to TRBJ2-7, with 8 bases fitting TRBD1. CDR3 length: 15 residues. Germline CDR1 is SGHTA and CDR2 is FQGNSA. V was clipped by 4 bases and J by 3 bases; unmatched bases: 8. CDR3 nucleotides: TGTGCCAGCAGCTATCCAGGGGGCGCGGGCTACGAGCAGTACTTC. As protein: CASSYPGGAGYEQYF.

The V call is TRBV4-2, the J call TRBJ2-1; no clear D. V was pared by 0 bases and J by 5 bases, with 5 bases between. From germline, CDR1 is LGHNA and CDR2 YNFKEQ. The CDR3 totals 13 residues. CDR3 in DNA: TGTGCCAGCAGCCAAGAACTTCACAATGAGCAGTTCTTC. As protein: CASSQELHNEQFF.

The chain employs TRBV5-1 and TRBJ2-2; TRBD2 aligns across 9 bases. Germline loops: CDR1 SGHRS, CDR2 YFSETQ. The CDR3 runs 16 residues. Trimming took 4 bases from V and 4 from J; bases not matched to a gene: 8. CDR3 sequence reads: CASSPYSGGSTGELFF. The CDR3 DNA reads TGCGCCAGCAGCCCCTATAGCGGGGGAAGCACCGGGGAGCTGTTTTTT.

The chain links TRBV4-2 to TRBJ2-2; the match to TRBD2 covers 9 bases. J was trimmed by 4 bases and V by 3 bases; bases with no gene match: 12. The CDR3 has 18 residues. Germline V gives CDR1 LGHNA, CDR2 YNFKEQ. The CDR3 bases are TGTGCCAGCAGCCACCACGTATCTAGCGGGGAGGGCACCGGGGAGCTGTTTTTT. This translates into CASSHHVSSGEGTGELFF.